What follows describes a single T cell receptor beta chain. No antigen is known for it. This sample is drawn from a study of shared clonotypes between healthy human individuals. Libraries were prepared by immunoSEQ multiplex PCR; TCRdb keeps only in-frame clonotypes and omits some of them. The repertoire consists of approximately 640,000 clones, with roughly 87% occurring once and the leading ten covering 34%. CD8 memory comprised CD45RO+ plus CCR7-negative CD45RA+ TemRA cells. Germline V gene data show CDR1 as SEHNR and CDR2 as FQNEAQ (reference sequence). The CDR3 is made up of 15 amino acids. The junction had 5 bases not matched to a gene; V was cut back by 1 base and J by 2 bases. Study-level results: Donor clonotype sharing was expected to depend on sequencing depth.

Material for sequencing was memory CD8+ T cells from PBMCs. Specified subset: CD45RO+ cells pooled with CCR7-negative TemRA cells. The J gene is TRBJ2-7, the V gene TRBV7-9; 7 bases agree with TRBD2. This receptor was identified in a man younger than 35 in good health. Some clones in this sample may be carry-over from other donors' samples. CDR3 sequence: CASSLGAGTTYEQYF. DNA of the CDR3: TGTGCCAGCAGCTTAGGAGCGGGAACAACCTACGAGCAGTACTTC.